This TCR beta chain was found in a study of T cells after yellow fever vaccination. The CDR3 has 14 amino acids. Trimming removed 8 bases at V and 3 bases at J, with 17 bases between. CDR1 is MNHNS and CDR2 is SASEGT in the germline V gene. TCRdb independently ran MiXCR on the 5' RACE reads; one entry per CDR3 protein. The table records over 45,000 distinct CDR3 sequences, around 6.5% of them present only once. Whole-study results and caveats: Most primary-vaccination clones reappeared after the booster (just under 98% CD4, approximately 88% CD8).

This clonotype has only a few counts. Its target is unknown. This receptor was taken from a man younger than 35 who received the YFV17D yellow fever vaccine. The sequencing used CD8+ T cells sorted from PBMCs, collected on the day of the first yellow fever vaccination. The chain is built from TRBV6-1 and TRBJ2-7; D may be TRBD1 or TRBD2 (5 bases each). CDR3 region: CASVMGPSIYEQYF. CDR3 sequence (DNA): TGTGCCAGCGTCATGGGACCCTCGATCTACGAGCAGTACTTC.